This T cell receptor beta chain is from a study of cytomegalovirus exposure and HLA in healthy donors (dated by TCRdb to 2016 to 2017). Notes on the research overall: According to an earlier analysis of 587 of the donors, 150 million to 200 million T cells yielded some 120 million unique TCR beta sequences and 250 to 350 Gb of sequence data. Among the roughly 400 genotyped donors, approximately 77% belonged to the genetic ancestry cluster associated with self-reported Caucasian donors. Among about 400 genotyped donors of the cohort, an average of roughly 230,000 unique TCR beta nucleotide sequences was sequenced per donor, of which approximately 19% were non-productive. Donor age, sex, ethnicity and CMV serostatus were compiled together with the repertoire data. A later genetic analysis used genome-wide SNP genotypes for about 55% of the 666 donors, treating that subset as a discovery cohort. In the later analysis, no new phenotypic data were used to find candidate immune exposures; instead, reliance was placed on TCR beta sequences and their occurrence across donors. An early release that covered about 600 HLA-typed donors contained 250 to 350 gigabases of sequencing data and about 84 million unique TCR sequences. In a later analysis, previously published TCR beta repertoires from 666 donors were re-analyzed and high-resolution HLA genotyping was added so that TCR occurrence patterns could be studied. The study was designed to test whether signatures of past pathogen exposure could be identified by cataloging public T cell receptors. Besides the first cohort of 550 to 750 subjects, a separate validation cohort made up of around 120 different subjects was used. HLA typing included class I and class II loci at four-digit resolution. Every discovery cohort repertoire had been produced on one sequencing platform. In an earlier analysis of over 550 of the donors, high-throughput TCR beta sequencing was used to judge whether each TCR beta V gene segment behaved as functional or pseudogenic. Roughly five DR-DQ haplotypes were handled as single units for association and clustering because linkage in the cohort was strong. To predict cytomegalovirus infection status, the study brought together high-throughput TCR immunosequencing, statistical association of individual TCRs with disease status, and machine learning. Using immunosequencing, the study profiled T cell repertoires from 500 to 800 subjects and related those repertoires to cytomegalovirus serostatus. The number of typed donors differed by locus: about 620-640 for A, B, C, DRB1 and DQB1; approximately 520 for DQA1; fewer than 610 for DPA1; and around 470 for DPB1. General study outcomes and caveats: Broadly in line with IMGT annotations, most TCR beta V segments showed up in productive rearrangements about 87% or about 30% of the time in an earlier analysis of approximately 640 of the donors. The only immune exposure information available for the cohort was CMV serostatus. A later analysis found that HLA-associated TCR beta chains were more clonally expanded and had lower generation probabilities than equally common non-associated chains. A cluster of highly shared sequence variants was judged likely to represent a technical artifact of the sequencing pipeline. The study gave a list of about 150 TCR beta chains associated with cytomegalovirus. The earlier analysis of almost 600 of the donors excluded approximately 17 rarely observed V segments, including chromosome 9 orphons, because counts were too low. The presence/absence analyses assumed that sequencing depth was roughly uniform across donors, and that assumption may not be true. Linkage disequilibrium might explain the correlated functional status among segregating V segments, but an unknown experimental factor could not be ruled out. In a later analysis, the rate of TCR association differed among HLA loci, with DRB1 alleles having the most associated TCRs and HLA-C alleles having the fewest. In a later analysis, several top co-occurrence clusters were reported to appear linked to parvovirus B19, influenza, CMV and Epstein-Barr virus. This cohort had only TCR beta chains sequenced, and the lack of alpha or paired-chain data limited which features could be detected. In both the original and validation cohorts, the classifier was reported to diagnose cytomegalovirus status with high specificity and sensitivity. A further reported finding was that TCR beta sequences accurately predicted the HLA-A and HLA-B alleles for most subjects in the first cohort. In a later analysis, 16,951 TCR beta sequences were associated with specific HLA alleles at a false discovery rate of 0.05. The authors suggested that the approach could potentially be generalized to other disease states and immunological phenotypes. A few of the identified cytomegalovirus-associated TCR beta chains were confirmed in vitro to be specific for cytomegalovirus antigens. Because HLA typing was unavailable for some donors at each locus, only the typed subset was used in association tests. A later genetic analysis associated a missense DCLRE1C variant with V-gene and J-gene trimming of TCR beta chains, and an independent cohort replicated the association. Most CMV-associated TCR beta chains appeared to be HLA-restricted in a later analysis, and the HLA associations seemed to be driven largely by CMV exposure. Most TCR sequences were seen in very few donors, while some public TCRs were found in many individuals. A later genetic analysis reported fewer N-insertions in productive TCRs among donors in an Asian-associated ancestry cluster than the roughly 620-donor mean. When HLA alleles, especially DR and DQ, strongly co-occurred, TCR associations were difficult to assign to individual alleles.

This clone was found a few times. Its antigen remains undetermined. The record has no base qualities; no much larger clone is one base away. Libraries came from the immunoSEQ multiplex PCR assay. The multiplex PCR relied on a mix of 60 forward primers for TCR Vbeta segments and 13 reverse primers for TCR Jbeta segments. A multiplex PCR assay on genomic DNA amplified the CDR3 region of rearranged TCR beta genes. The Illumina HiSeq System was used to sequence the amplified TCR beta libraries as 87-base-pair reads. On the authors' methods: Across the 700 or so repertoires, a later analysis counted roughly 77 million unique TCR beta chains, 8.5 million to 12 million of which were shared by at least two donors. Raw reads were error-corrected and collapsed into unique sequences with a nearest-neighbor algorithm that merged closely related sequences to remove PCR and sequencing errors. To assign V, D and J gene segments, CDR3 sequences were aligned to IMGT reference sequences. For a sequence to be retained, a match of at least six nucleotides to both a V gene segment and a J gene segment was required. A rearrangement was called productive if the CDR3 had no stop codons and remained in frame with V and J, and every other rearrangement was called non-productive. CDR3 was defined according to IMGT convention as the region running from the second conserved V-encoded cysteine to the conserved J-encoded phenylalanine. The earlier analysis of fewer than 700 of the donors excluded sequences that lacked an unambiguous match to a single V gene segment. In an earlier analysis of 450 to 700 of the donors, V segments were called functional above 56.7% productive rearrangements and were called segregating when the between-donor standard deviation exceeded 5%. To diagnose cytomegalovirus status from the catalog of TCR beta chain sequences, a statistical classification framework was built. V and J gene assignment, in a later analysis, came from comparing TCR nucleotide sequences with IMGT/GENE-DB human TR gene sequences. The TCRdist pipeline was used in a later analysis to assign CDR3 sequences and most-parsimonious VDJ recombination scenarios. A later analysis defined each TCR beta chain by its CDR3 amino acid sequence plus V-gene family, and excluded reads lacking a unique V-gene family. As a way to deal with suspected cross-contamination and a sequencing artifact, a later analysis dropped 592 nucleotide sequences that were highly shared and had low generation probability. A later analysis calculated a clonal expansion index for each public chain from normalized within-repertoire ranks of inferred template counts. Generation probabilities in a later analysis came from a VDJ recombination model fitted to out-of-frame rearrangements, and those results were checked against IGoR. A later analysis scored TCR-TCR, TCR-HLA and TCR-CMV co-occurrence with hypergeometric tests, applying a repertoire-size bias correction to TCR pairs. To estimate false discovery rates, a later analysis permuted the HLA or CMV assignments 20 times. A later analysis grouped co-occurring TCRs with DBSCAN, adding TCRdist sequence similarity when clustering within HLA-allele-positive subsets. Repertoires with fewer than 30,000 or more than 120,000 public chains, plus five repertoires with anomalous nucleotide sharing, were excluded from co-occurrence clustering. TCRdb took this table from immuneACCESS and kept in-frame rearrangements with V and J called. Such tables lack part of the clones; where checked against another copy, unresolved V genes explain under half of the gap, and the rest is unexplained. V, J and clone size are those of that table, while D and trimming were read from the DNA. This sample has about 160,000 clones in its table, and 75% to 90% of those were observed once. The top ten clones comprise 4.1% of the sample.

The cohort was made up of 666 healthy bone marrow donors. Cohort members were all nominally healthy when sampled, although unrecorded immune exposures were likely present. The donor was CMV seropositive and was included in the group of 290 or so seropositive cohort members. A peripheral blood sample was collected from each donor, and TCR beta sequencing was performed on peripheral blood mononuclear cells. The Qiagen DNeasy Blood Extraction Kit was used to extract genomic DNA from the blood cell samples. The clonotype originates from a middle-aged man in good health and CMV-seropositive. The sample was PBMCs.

The DNA is as follows: TGTGCCAGCAAGGCTAGCGGGTACAATGAGCAGTTCTTC. This yields the protein CASKASGYNEQFF. The chain employs TRBV11-3 and TRBJ2-1; TRBD2 aligns with 8 central bases. V is cut back by 7 bases and J by 4 bases, with 3 bases in the junction unmatched. Its CDR3 holds 13 amino acids, cysteine through phenylalanine. The CDR3 DNA has 39 bases and is translated from base 1. The germline V gene gives CDR1 as SGHNT and CDR2 as YENEEA.